Listed here are 17 T cell receptor beta chains from one sample, sequenced in a study of cytomegalovirus exposure and HLA in healthy donors. PCR used 60 Vbeta primers and 13 Jbeta primers. Profiling relied on immunoSEQ multiplex PCR, and the TCRdb table lists in-frame clones only, not all of them. The table has about 200,000 clones, about 85% seen once. The sequencing sample was made of PBMCs. These receptors originate from a male donor in good health and CMV-seropositive.

V and J are TRBV7-2 and TRBJ1-5; TRBD1 agrees at 9 bases. Germline V gene sequence: CDR1 SGHTA, CDR2 FQGNSA. Germline trimming cut 3 bases from V and 3 bases from J; bases unmatched to any gene: 3. This CDR3 region has 15 residues. CDR3 in DNA: TGTGCCAGCAGCTTGGACAGGGGATACAATCAGCCCCAGCATTTT. It encodes CASSLDRGYNQPQHF.

This clone has only a few counts. The V call is TRBV6-5, the J call TRBJ1-1, with D perhaps matching TRBD1 (5 bases). Trimming took off 1 base at V and 5 bases at J, with 14 bases between the two ends. The CDR3 covers 15 residues. Germline lookup yields CDR1 MNHEY and CDR2 SVGAGI. CDR3 protein: CASSYYGGVMTEAFF. The CDR3 DNA reads TGTGCCAGCAGTTACTATGGGGGGGTTATGACTGAAGCTTTCTTT.

The rearrangement links TRBV9 to TRBJ1-6, with a weak D call TRBD1 (5 bases). V was trimmed by 5 bases and J by 7 bases, leaving 13 bases between them. CDR1 is SGDLS, CDR2 YYNGEE, per germline. This CDR3 is 14 amino acids long. CDR3 sequence (DNA): TGTGCCAGCAGGGAGGGGCAGAACAATTCACCCCTCCACTTT. Amino acids: CASREGQNNSPLHF.

This chain joins TRBV19 and TRBJ2-2, with TRBD2 matching over 10 bases. In germline, CDR1 is LNHDA, CDR2 SQIVND (reference sequence). V dropped 1 base and J dropped 6; count of bases not matched to a gene: 2. The CDR3 contains 15 residues. As DNA, the CDR3 is TGTGCCAGTAGTATAGGAGCGGGGGGGCCCGGGGAGCTGTTTTTT. This sequence encodes CASSIGAGGPGELFF.

This chain connects TRBV5-4 to TRBJ1-1; TRBD1 might be the D (5 bases). V gave up 3 bases and J gave up 10 bases, with 22 bases separating them. The CDR3 consists of 15 residues. Germline V gives CDR1 SGHNT, CDR2 YYREEE (reference sequence). This CDR3 is CASSSPDMGTSGAFF. The DNA for the CDR3 is TGTGCCAGCAGCTCCCCCGACATGGGGACTTCCGGAGCTTTCTTT.

The genes are TRBV5-1 and TRBJ1-5, with D possibly TRBD1 on 6 matching bases. In germline, CDR1 is SGHRS, CDR2 YFSETQ. V gave up 1 base and J gave up 4 bases, with 12 bases separating them. This CDR3 has 15 residues. CDR3 sequence: CASSLSGGENQPQHF. In nucleotides, the CDR3 is TGCGCCAGCAGCTTGTCTGGGGGCGAAAATCAGCCCCAGCATTTT.

This clone was picked up a small number of times. The genes are TRBV18 and TRBJ1-4; D unclear. Trimming removed 3 bases at V and 5 bases at J, with 13 bases between. Germline CDR1 and CDR2: KGHSH and LQKENI. The CDR3 has 15 amino acids. CDR3 sequence reads: CASSPVGLRNEKLFF. The DNA for the CDR3 is TGTGCCAGCTCACCCGTTGGACTGCGCAATGAAAAACTGTTTTTT. Using reference TRBV18 and TRBJ1-4 for the parts outside the CDR3, the full variable domain is NAGVMQNPRHLVRRRGQEARLRCSPMKGHSHVYWYRQLPEEGLKFMVYLQKENIIDESGMPKERFSAEFPKEGPSILRIQQVVRGDSAAYFCASSPVGLRNEKLFFGSGTQLSVL.

The rearrangement links TRBV7-2 to TRBJ2-2; D is possibly TRBD2 (5 bases). This CDR3 is built from 13 residues. Germline CDR1 SGHTA, CDR2 FQGNSA. V was cut by 6 bases and J by 5 bases, with 10 bases left in between. This CDR3 reads CASRIRGTGELFF. CDR3 sequence (DNA): TGTGCCAGCAGGATACGGGGAACCGGGGAGCTGTTTTTT. Complete variable domain (other parts from reference TRBV7-2 and TRBJ2-2): GAGVSQSPSNKVTEKGKDVELRCDPISGHTALYWYRQSLGQGLEFLIYFQGNSAPDKSGLPSDRFSAERTGGSVSTLTIQRTQQEDSAVYLCASRIRGTGELFFGEGSRLTVL.

This clone appeared once. The chain employs TRBV6-5 and TRBJ2-7; a possible D gene is TRBD1 (5 bases). This CDR3 spans 13 amino acids. V lost 6 bases, J lost 1 base, and 10 bases lay in between. CDR1 is MNHEY, CDR2 SVGAGI, per germline. DNA for the CDR3: TGTGCCAGCAGATTTCAGGGTTCCTACGAGCAGTACTTC. Its protein product is CASRFQGSYEQYF.

This rearrangement joins TRBV6-1 to TRBJ1-1; tentatively, D is TRBD1 (6 bases). V lost 2 bases and J 11 bases, leaving 15 bases between the germline ends. This CDR3 is 13 amino acids long. Germline lookup yields CDR1 MNHNS and CDR2 SASEGT. DNA of the CDR3: TGTGCCAGCAGTGAATTCATAGGGGGTGAGGCTTTCTTT. This gives the protein CASSEFIGGEAFF.

This clone was recorded only once. The chain is built from TRBV27 and TRBJ2-5; 9 nucleotides agree with TRBD2. CDR1 is MNHEY, CDR2 SMNVEV, per germline (reference sequence). The CDR3 has 15 residues. Unmatched junction bases numbered 12, after V lost 6 bases and J lost 7 bases. The CDR3 is CASRSAGGRVGTQYF. The CDR3 DNA follows: TGTGCCAGCAGGAGCGCGGGGGGGCGTGTAGGGACCCAGTACTTC.

The chain is built from TRBV7-2 and TRBJ2-2; no firm D call. This CDR3 contains 16 residues. From germline, CDR1 is SGHTA and CDR2 FQGNSA. V gave up 2 bases and J gave up 0 bases, with 10 bases separating them. CDR3 in amino acids: CASSLSNRPNTGELFF. Here the CDR3 DNA reads TGTGCCAGCAGCTTATCTAACAGACCGAACACCGGGGAGCTGTTTTTT.

In this sample, this clone turned up a few times. This rearrangement joins TRBV10-3 to TRBJ1-3; D unclear. This CDR3 has 14 residues. Germline CDR1 is ENHRY and CDR2 is SYGVKD. V shed 3 bases and J shed 0 bases, with 6 bases lying between them. As DNA, the CDR3 is TGTGCCATCAGTGACAGTTTCTCTGGAAACACCATATATTTT. Its translation: CAISDSFSGNTIYF.

The chain joins TRBV28 to TRBJ1-6; no firm D call. V gave up 1 base and J gave up 10 bases, with 5 bases separating them. CDR3 length equals 12 residues. CDR1 MDHEN and CDR2 SYDVKM come from the germline V gene. The CDR3 DNA reads TGTGCCAGCAGTTTATTACAATCACCCCTCCACTTT. Translation gives CASSLLQSPLHF.

The chain is built from TRBV7-9 and TRBJ1-4; a possible D gene is TRBD1 (6 bases). The CDR3 has 15 residues. The ends were cut back, 4 bases at V and 2 bases at J, with 11 bases in the middle. Germline V CDR1 and CDR2: SEHNR, FQNEAQ (reference sequence). CDR3 bases: TGTGCCAGCAGCTCTCCAGGGGTGACTAATGAAAAACTGTTTTTT. Translated, it gives CASSSPGVTNEKLFF.

Remarks on this clone: One junction end disagrees with the germline gene, perhaps due to a read error. This chain's CDR3 is CANSFFTGTSYEQYF. The CDR3 nucleotides read TGTGCCAACAGCTTTTTTACAGGTACCTCCTACGAGCAGTACTTC. This chain connects TRBV11-2 to TRBJ2-7; the D gene is possibly TRBD1 (5 bases). The CDR3 spans 15 residues. The germline gives CDR1 SGHAT, CDR2 FQNNGV.

The rearrangement uses TRBV5-5 and TRBJ1-5; 7 nucleotides align to TRBD1. The CDR3 is 16 residues long. The trim removed 4 bases at V and 4 bases at J, leaving 11 bases unmatched. CDR1 is SGHKS and CDR2 is YYEKEE in the germline V gene (reference sequence). The CDR3 loop reads CASSTYQGQPNQPQHF. CDR3 sequence (DNA): TGTGCCAGCAGCACATACCAGGGACAGCCAAATCAGCCCCAGCATTTT. The entire variable domain, with the rest obtained from reference TRBV5-5 and TRBJ1-5, is as follows: DAGVTQSPTHLIKTRGQQVTLRCSPISGHKSVSWYQQVLGQGPQFIFQYYEKEERGRGNFPDRFSARQFPNYSSELNVNALLLGDSALYLCASSTYQGQPNQPQHFGDGTRLSIL.